The next 5 T cell receptor beta chains were all read from a single sample in a study of blood T cell repertoires in COVID-19. TCRdb's table, derived via immunoSEQ multiplex PCR, lists solely in-frame clones and lacks some. The sample includes about 240,000 clones, 80% to 90% seen only once; the top ten take roughly 8%. The sequenced material came from peripheral blood. These receptors originate from a woman aged 80 or older with COVID-19, enrolled during active disease.

V usage is TRBV6-5 and J usage is TRBJ1-5; TRBD1 is a possible D gene (5 bases). Trimming took 6 bases from V and 0 from J, leaving 12 bases between them. The CDR3 totals 15 residues. CDR1 is MNHEY, CDR2 SVGAGI, per germline. CDR3 in amino acids: CASRQPGDSNQPQHF. DNA for the CDR3: TGTGCCAGCAGGCAACCGGGGGATAGCAATCAGCCCCAGCATTTT.

The chain employs TRBV28 and TRBJ1-3, with D possibly TRBD1 on 6 matching bases. The V gene lost 6 bases and the J gene lost 8 bases, with 17 bases spanning the gap. The CDR3 runs to 14 residues. CDR1 and CDR2 from the germline V gene are MDHEN and SYDVKM. CDR3 in DNA: TGTGCCAGCAGCCGAGTACAGGGTTACTACACCATATATTTT. It is translated as CASSRVQGYYTIYF.

This chain joins TRBV27 and TRBJ1-5; 9 bases are shared with TRBD1. This CDR3 comprises 16 residues. V lost 5 bases to trimming and J lost 4 bases; unmatched junction nucleotides: 9. Germline V gives CDR1 MNHEY, CDR2 SMNVEV (reference sequence). In DNA form, the CDR3 reads TGTGCCAGCAGTCCGTCGACAGGGGGTGGGAATCAGCCCCAGCATTTT. Translated, it gives CASSPSTGGGNQPQHF.

This sequence joins TRBV18 and TRBJ2-3; 8 bases map to TRBD2. The germline V gene encodes CDR1 KGHSH and CDR2 LQKENI. J lost 0 bases, V lost 6 bases, and 14 bases had no gene match. CDR3 length: 18 amino acids. The CDR3 here is CASSLRAGDITSTDTQYF. The CDR3 DNA is TGTGCCAGCTCCCTCAGAGCGGGAGATATTACTAGCACAGATACGCAGTATTTT.

The chain carries TRBV3-1 (or the pseudogene TRBV3-2) and TRBJ2-5; weak D call: TRBD2 (6 bases). Germline-derived CDR1 and CDR2 are LGHDT and YNNKEL (reference sequence). This CDR3 region has 14 residues. Trimming left V 0 bases short and J 5 bases short, with 10 bases between. The chain's CDR3 is CASSQDRRGETQYF. The DNA for the CDR3 is TGTGCCAGCAGCCAAGATCGACGGGGGGAGACCCAGTACTTC.